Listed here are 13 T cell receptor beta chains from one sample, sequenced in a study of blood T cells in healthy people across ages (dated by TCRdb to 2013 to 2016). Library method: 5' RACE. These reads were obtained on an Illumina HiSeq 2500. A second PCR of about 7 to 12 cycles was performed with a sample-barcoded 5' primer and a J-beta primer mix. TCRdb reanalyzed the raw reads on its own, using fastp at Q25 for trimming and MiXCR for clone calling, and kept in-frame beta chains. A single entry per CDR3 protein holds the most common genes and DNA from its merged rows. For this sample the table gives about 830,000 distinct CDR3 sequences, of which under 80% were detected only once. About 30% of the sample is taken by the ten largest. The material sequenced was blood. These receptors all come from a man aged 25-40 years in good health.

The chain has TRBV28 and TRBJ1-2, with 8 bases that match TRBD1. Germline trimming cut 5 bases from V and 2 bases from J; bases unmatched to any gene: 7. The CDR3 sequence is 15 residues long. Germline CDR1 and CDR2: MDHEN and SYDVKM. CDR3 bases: TGTGCCAGCAGTCATACCCAGGGGGCAAACTATGGCTACACCTTC. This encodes CASSHTQGANYGYTF.

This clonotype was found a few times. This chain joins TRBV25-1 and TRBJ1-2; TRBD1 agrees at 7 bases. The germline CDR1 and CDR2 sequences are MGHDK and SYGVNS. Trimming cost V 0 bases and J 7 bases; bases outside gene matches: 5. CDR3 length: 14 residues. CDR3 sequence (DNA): TGTGCCAGCAGTGAATACAGGGGGAATGCTGGCTACACCTTC. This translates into CASSEYRGNAGYTF.

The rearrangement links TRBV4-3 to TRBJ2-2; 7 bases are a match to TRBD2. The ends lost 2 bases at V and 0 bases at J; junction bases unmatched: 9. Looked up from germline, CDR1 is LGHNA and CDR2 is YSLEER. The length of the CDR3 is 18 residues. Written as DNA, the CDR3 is TGCGCCAGCAGCCAATTCCCGAGGCTAGCGGCGAACACCGGGGAGCTGTTTTTT. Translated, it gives CASSQFPRLAANTGELFF.

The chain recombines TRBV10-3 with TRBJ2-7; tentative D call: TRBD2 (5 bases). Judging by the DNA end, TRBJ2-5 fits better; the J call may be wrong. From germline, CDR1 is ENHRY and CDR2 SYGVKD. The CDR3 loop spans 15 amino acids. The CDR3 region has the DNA TGTGCCATCAGTGAGTCCGCCCGGAGGTTGGAGACCCAGTACTTC. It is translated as CAISESARRLETQYF.

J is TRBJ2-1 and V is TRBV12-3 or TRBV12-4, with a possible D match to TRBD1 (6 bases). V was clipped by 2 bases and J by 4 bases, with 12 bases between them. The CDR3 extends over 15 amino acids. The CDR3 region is CASSLRSGVYNEQFF. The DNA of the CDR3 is TGTGCCAGCAGTTTAAGGTCAGGGGTATACAATGAGCAGTTCTTC.

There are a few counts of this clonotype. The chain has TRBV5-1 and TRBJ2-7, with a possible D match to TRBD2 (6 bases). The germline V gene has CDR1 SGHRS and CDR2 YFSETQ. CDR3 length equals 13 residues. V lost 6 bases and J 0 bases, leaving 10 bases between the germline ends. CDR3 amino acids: CASIGRDSYEQYF. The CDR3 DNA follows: TGCGCCAGCATCGGGAGAGACTCCTACGAGCAGTACTTC.

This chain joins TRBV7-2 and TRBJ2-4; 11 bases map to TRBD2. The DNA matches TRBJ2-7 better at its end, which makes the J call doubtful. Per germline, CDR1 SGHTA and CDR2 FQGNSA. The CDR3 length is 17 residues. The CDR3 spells CASSPHLLSGGAHEQYF. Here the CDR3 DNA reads TGTGCCAGCAGCCCACACCTACTTAGCGGGGGGGCCCACGAGCAGTACTTC.

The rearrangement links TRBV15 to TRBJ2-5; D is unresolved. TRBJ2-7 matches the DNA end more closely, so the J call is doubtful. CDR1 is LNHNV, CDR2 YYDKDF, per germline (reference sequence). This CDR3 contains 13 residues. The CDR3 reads CATSRPLSDEQYF. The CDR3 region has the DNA TGTGCCACCAGCAGACCTTTAAGCGACGAGCAGTACTTC.

For the CDR3, the DNA is TGTGCCAGCAGCCAAGGACTAGCGGGGGGCCATTATCAATCCTACGAGCAGTACTTC. It encodes CASSQGLAGGHYQSYEQYF. J is TRBJ2-7 and V is TRBV14, with 13 positions matching TRBD2. Germline assignment: CDR1 SGHDN and CDR2 FVKESK. Trimming at V came to 1 base and at J to 1 base, leaving 10 bases not matched to a gene. The CDR3 sequence is 19 residues long.

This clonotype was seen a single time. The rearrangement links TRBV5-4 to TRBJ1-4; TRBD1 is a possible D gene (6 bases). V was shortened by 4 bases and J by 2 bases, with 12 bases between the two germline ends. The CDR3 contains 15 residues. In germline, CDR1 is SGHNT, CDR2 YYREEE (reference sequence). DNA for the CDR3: TGTGCCAGCAGCGGGGGAGGGGGGACTAATGAAAAACTGTTTTTT. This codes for CASSGGGGTNEKLFF. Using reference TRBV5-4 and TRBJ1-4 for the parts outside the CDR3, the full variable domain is ETGVTQSPTHLIKTRGQQVTLRCSSQSGHNTVSWYQQALGQGPQFIFQYYREEENGRGNFPPRFSGLQFPNYSSELNVNALELDDSALYLCASSGGGGTNEKLFFGSGTQLSVL.

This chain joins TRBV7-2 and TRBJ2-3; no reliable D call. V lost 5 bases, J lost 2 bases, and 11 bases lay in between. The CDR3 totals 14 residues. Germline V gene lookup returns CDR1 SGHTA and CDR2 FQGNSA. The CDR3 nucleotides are TGTGCCAGCAGCAACGGATTTTTCACAGATACGCAGTATTTT. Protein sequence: CASSNGFFTDTQYF.

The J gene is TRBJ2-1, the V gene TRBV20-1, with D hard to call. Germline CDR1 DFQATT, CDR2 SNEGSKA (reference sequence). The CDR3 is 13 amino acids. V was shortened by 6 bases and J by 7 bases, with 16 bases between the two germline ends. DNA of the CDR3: TGCAGTGCGACCGTTCCGGGCGCGAATGAGCAGTTCTTC. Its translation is CSATVPGANEQFF.

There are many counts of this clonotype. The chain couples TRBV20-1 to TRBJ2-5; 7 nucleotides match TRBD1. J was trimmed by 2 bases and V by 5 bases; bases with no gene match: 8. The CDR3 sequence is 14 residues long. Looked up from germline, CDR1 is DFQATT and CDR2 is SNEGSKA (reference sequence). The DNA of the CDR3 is TGCAGTGCTCTACCCTCGGGACAGCAAGAGACCCAGTACTTC. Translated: CSALPSGQQETQYF.